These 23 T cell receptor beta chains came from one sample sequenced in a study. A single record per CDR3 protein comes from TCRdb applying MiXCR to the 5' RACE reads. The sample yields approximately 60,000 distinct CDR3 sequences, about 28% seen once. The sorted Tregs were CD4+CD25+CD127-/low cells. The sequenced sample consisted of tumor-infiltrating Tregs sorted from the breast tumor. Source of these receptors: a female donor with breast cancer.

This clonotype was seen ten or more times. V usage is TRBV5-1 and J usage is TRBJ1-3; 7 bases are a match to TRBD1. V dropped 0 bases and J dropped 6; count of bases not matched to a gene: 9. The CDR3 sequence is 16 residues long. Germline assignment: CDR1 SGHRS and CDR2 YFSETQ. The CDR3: CASSLEDSGGQNTIYF. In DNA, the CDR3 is TGCGCCAGCAGCTTGGAGGACTCAGGGGGGCAAAACACCATATATTTT.

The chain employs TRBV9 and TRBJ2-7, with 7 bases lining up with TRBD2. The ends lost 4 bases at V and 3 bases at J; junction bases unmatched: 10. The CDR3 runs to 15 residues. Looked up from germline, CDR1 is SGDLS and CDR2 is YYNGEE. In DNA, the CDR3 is TGTGCCAGCAGCCCTTTCGTCGGGGGGAGCTACGAGCAGTACTTC. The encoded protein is CASSPFVGGSYEQYF.

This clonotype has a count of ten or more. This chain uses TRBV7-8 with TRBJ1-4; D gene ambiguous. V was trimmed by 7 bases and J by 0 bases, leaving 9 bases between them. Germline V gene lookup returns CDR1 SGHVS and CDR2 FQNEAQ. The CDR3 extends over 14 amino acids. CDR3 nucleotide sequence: TGTGCCAGCACCCAGCCACCAACTAATGAAAAACTGTTTTTT. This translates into CASTQPPTNEKLFF. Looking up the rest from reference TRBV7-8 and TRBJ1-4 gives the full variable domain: GAGVSQSPRYKVAKRGQDVALRCDPISGHVSLFWYQQALGQGPEFLTYFQNEAQLDKSGLPSDRFFAERPEGSVSTLKIQRTQQEDSAVYLCASTQPPTNEKLFFGSGTQLSVL.

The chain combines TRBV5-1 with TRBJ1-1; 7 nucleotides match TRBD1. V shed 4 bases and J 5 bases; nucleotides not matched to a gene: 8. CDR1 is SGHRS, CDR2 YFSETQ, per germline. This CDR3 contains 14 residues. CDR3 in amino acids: CASSVEQGRTEAFF. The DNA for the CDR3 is TGCGCCAGCAGCGTGGAACAGGGGCGGACTGAAGCTTTCTTT.

The CDR3 is CSAASDSFTQETQYF. In nucleotides, the CDR3 is TGCAGTGCTGCTAGCGATTCTTTTACCCAAGAGACCCAGTACTTC. The chain links TRBV20-1 to TRBJ2-5; TRBD2 might be the D (6 bases). The CDR3 spans 15 residues. The V gene's germline CDR1 is DFQATT and CDR2 SNEGSKA (reference sequence). V lost 5 bases to trimming and J lost 1 base, with 17 bases between them.

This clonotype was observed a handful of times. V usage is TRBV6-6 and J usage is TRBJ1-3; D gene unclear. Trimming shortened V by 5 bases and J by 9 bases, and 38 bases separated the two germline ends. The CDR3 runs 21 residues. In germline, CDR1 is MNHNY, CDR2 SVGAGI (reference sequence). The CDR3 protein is CASSPPILGYRDLRIEGTIYF. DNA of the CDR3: TGTGCCAGCAGTCCCCCAATTCTTGGATACCGGGATTTGAGGATAGAAGGCACCATATATTTT.

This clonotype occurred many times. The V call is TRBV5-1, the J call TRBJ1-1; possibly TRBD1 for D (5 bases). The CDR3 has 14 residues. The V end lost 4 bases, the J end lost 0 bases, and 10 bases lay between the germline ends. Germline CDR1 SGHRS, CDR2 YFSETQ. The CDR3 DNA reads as TGCGCCAGCAGCGGTGGGACCATGAACACTGAAGCTTTCTTT. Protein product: CASSGGTMNTEAFF. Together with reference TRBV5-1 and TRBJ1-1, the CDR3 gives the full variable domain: KAGVTQTPRYLIKTRGQQVTLSCSPISGHRSVSWYQQTPGQGLQFLFEYFSETQRNKGNFPGRFSGRQFSNSRSEMNVSTLELGDSALYLCASSGGTMNTEAFFGQGTRLTVV.

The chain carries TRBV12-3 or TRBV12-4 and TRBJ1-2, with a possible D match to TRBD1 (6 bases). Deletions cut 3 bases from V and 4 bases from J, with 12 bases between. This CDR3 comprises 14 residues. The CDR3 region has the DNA TGTGCCAGCAGTTTTGGACAGAACTTCTATGGCTACACCTTC. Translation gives CASSFGQNFYGYTF.

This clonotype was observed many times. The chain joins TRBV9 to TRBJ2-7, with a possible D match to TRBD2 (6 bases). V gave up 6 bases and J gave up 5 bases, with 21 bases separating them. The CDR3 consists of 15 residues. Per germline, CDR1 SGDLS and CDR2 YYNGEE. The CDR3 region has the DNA TGTGCCAGCACGGCCGGCCGGGGGTCGGAGGACGAGCAGTACTTC. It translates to CASTAGRGSEDEQYF.

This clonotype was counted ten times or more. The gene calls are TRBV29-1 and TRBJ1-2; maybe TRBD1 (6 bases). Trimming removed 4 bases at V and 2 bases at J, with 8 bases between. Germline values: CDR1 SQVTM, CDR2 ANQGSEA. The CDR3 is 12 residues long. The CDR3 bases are TGCAGCGTTGTCGGGACAAACTATGGCTACACCTTC. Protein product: CSVVGTNYGYTF.

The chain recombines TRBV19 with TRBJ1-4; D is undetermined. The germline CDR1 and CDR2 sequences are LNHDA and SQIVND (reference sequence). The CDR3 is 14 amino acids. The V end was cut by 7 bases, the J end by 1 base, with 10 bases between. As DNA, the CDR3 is TGTGCCAGTACCCTGTGGGGAACTAATGAAAAACTGTTTTTT. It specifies CASTLWGTNEKLFF.

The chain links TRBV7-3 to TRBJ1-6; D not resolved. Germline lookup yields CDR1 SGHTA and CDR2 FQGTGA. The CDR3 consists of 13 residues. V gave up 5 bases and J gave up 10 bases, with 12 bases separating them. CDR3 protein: CASSPSLGSPLHF. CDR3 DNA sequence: TGTGCCAGCAGCCCTTCGTTGGGGTCACCCCTCCACTTT.

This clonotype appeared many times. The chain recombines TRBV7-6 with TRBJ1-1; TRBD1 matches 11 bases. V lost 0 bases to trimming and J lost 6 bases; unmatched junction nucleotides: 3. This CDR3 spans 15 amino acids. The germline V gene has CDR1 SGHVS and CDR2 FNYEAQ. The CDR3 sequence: CASSLAGTGGSEAFF. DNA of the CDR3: TGTGCCAGCAGCTTAGCCGGGACAGGGGGTTCTGAAGCTTTCTTT. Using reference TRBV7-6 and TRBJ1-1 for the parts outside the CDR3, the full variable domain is GAGVSQSPRYKVTKRGQDVALRCDPISGHVSLYWYRQALGQGPEFLTYFNYEAQQDKSGLPNDRFSAERPEGSISTLTIQRTEQRDSAMYRCASSLAGTGGSEAFFGQGTRLTVV.

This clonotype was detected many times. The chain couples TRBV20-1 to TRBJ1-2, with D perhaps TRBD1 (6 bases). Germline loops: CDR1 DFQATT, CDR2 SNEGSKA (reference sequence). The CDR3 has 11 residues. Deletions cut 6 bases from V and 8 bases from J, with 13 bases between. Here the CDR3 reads CSAGGQGGYTF. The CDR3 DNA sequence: TGCAGTGCCGGGGGCCAGGGAGGCTACACCTTC.

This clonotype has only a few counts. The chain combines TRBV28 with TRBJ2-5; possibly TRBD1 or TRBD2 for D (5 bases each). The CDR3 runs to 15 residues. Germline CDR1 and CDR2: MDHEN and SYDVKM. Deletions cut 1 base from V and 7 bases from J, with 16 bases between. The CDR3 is CASSLSGPRSGTQYF. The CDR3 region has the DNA TGTGCCAGCAGTTTATCGGGGCCGCGAAGCGGGACCCAGTACTTC.

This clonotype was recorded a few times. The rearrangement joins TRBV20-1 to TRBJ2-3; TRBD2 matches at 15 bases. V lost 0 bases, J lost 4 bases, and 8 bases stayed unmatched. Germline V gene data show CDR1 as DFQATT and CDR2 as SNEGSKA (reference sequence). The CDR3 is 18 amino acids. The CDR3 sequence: CSARDWTSGRAPPDTQYF. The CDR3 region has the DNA TGCAGTGCTAGAGATTGGACTAGCGGGAGGGCCCCCCCAGATACGCAGTATTTT.

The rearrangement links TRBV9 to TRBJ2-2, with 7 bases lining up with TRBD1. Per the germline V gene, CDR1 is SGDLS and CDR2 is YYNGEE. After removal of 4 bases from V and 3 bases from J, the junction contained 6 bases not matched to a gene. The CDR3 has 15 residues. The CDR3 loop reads CASSYRGVDTGELFF. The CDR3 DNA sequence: TGTGCCAGCAGCTACAGGGGTGTGGACACCGGGGAGCTGTTTTTT.

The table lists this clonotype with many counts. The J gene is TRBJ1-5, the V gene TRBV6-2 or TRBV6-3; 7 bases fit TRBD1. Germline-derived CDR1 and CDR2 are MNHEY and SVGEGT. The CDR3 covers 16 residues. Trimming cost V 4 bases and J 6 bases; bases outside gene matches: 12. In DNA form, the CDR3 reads TGTGCCAGCAGTTCCTACAGGGGACGGAGGGGTCAGCCCCAGCATTTT. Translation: CASSSYRGRRGQPQHF.

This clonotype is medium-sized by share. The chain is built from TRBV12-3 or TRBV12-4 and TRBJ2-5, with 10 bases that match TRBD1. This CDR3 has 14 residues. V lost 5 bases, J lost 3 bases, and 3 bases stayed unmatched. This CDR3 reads CASSPTGGEETQYF. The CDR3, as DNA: TGTGCCAGCAGTCCGACAGGGGGCGAAGAGACCCAGTACTTC.

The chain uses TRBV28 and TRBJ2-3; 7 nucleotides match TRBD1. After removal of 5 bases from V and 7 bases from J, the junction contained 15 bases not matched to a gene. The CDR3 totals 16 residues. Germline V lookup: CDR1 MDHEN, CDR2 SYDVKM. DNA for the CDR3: TGTGCCAGCAGTATCCGACAGGGCAAATTGCCGTATACGCAGTATTTT. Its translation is CASSIRQGKLPYTQYF.

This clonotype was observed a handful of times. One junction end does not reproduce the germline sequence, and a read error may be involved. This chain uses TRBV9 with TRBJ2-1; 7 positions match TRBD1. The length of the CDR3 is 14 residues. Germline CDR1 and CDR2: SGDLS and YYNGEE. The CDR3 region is CAGSEQDRLLEQFF. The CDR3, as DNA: TGTGCCGGCAGCGAACAGGACAGGCTCTTAGAGCAGTTCTTC. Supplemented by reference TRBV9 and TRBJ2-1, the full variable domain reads DSGVTQTPKHLITATGQRVTLRCSPRSGDLSVYWYQQSLDQGLQFLIQYYNGEERAKGNILERFSAQQFPDLHSELNLSSLELGDSALYFCAGSEQDRLLEQFFGPGTRLTVL.

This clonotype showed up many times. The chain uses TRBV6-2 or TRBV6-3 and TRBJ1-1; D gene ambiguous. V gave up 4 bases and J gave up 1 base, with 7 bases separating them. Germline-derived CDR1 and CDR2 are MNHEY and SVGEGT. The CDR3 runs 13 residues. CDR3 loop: CASSFSRNTEAFF. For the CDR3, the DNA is TGTGCCAGCAGTTTCAGCCGGAACACTGAAGCTTTCTTT.

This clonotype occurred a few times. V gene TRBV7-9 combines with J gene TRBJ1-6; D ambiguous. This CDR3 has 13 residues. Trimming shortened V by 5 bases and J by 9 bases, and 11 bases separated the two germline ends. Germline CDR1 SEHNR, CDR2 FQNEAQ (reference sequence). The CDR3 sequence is CASSPNHISPLHF. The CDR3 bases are TGTGCCAGCAGCCCCAACCATATTTCACCCCTCCACTTT.